A selection of T cell receptor beta chains follows, all from one sample in a study of response to subunit inactivated influenza vaccine. From the RT-PCR reads, TCRdb called clonotypes with MiXCR, one entry per CDR3 protein. Of approximately 700,000 distinct CDR3 sequences in the sample, about a sixth were seen once. Material: PBMCs from blood, obtained approximately 12 days after vaccination. The receptors originated from a man in his fifties or sixties who received an inactivated influenza vaccine. The CDR3 runs from the conserved cysteine through the conserved F or W. The order of the fields is J gene, D gene, clone size, V gene, CDR3 DNA, CDR3 protein. D genes are given only for firm matches. A clone size is listed for some rows: how often the clone was seen (once, few, many), or a class if it is expanded.

TRBJ1-2,TRBD1,many,TRBV2,TGTGCCAGCAGTCCTCAGGGGGATGGCTACACCTTC,CASSPQGDGYTF
TRBJ2-1,.,many,TRBV5-1,TGCGCCAGCAGCTTGGACCTGGCTCGAGATGAGCAGTTCTTC,CASSLDLARDEQFF
TRBJ2-5,.,many,TRBV12-5,TGTGCTAGTGGTTTGGCAGCCGGGGAGACCCAGTACTTC,CASGLAAGETQYF
TRBJ2-5,.,.,TRBV9,TGTGCCAGCAGCAGTTTTCTGACGACCCCACAAGAGACCCAGTACTTC,CASSSFLTTPQETQYF
TRBJ2-1,TRBD2,.,TRBV10-1,TGCGCCAGCACCGATACTAGCGGGGAAAACAATGAGCAGTTCTTC,CASTDTSGENNEQFF
TRBJ1-2,.,few,TRBV3-1,TGTGCCAGCAGCCCCGTTGGCCGCTATGGCTACACCTTC,CASSPVGRYGYTF
TRBJ2-1,.,.,TRBV20-1,TGCAGTGCTAGGGTCCTCTACAATGAGCAGTTCTTC,CSARVLYNEQFF
TRBJ2-7,TRBD2,.,TRBV5-1,TGCGCCAGCAGCTTGGTCGCGGGGACTACCGAGCAGTACTTC,CASSLVAGTTEQYF
TRBJ2-7,.,few,TRBV20-1,TGCAGTGCCTTGACCCGGGACACACCCTACGAGCAGTACTTC,CSALTRDTPYEQYF
TRBJ2-1,TRBD2,few,TRBV19,TGTGCCAGTAGTGGGACTAGTTACAATGAGCAGTTCTTC,CASSGTSYNEQFF
TRBJ2-2,.,.,TRBV28,TGTGCCAGCAGTTACGAATCCGGCACCGGGGAGCTGTTTTTT,CASSYESGTGELFF
TRBJ2-7,.,medium-sized,TRBV6-5,TGTGCCAGCACCTACCATCGGGACTCCTACGAGCAGTACTTC,CASTYHRDSYEQYF
TRBJ2-5,TRBD1,few,TRBV7-2,TGTGCCAGCAGCTTACGACAGGGCCAAGGAAAAGAGACCCAGTACTTC,CASSLRQGQGKETQYF
TRBJ2-7,.,many,TRBV5-1,TGCGCCAGCAGCCCCAATGGGGGGGCTTCCTACGAGCAGTACTTC,CASSPNGGASYEQYF
TRBJ2-1,.,.,TRBV18,TGTGCCAGCTCACCACAGGGGGATAAGCAGTTCTTC,CASSPQGDKQFF
TRBJ1-6,.,.,TRBV9,TGTGCCAGCAGCGTAGGAGGCGCTAATTCACCCCTCCACTTT,CASSVGGANSPLHF